The clone carrying this TCR beta chain came up a few times. Its target is unknown. Germline V gives CDR1 SGHTA, CDR2 FQGTGA. Trimming pared 1 base from V and 0 bases from J, leaving 12 bases between. The CDR3 spans 17 residues. Using RNA template, CDR3s of TCR alpha and beta were amplified with iRepertoire arm-PCR. Tissue mRNA or PBMC total RNA, roughly 100-400 ng, went into one-step reverse transcription and amplification. MiXCR was run by TCRdb on the multiplex PCR reads, yielding one entry per CDR3 protein. The table includes some 99,000 distinct CDR3 sequences, less than 30% detected once. The data are from a study of glioma-infiltrating T cells. Overall study results and limits: Above-expected tissue-blood divergence occurred in all gliomas, most in low-grade ones. Only very few CDR3 sequences appeared in both tissue and blood.

The material sequenced was glioma tissue, nonneoplastic brain tissue, or PBMCs (not recorded which). The chain carries TRBV7-3 and TRBJ2-2, with D possibly TRBD1 on 6 matching bases. The origin of this receptor is a human donor with low-grade glioma or glioblastoma, undergoing nonglioma brain surgery, or in good health (not recorded which). CDR3 DNA sequence: TGTGCCAGCAGCTTAAGGGTCGGGACACCGAACACCGGGGAGCTGTTTTTT. Amino acids: CASSLRVGTPNTGELFF.